The sample holds many counts of the clone carrying this T cell receptor beta chain. This record belongs to a study of early T cells in non-severe SARS-CoV-2 infection. Looking at the study overall: Bulk RNA isolated from unsorted whole blood underwent sequencing; chains were not paired.

Individual cDNA molecules each received unique molecular identifiers attached to them. TCRdb ran MiXCR on the 5' RACE reads and lists one entry per CDR3 protein. In the table there are some 30,000 distinct CDR3 sequences, under 5% of which are singletons. Germline CDR1 reads LGHDT; CDR2 reads YNNKEL (reference sequence). Trimming left V 0 bases short and J 3 bases short, with 9 bases between. The CDR3 length is 14 residues. Sequencing used whole blood. The sequence was obtained from an adult who was a healthcare worker with PCR-confirmed SARS-CoV-2 infection or an uninfected control (not recorded which). This rearrangement joins TRBV3-1 to TRBJ2-7, with D perhaps assigned TRBD1 or TRBD2 (5 bases each). The CDR3: CASSQDLRGYEQYF. In DNA form, the CDR3 reads TGTGCCAGCAGCCAAGATCTGAGGGGCTACGAGCAGTACTTC.